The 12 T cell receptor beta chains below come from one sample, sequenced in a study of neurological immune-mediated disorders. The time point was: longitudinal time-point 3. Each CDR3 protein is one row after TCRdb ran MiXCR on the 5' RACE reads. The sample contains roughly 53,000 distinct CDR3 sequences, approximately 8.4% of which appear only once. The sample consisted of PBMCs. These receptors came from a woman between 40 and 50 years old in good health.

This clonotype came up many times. CDR3 nucleotides: TGCGCCAGCGACCCCGGGACAGGGGAGGTGACCCAGTACTTC. Translation gives CASDPGTGEVTQYF. The chain combines TRBV5-1 with TRBJ2-5; 10 bases agree with TRBD1. With 7 bases clipped from V and 7 bases from J, the junction kept 10 bases outside the gene matches. CDR1 is SGHRS and CDR2 is YFSETQ in the germline V gene. CDR3 length: 14 residues.

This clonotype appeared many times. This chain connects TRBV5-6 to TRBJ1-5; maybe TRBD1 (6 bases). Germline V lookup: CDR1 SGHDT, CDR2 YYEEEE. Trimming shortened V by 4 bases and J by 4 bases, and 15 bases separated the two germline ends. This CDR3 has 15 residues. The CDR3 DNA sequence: TGTGCCAGCAGCCCGGGGCGGGGGCCAAATCAGCCCCAGCATTTT. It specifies CASSPGRGPNQPQHF.

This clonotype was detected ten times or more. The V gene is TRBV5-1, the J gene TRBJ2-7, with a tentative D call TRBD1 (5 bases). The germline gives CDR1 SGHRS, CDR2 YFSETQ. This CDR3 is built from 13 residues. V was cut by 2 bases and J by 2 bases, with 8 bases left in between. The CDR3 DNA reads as TGCGCCAGCAGCTTCCAGGGCCCCTACGAGCAGTACTTC. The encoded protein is CASSFQGPYEQYF.

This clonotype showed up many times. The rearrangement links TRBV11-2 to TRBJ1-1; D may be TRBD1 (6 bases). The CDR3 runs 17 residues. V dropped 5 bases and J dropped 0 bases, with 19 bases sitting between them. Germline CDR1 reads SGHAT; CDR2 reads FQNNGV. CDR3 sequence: CASSPGARGPLNTEAFF. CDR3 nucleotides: TGTGCCAGCAGCCCAGGGGCCCGGGGGCCGCTGAACACTGAAGCTTTCTTT.

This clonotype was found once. CDR3 bases: TGCGCCAGCAGCCAACGTGGAAACACCATATATTTT. It specifies CASSQRGNTIYF. The V call is TRBV4-1, the J call TRBJ1-3; D gene uncertain. V lost 2 bases, J lost 3 bases, and 2 bases lay in between. The CDR3 is made up of 12 amino acids. The germline CDR1 and CDR2 sequences are MGHRA and YSYEKL.

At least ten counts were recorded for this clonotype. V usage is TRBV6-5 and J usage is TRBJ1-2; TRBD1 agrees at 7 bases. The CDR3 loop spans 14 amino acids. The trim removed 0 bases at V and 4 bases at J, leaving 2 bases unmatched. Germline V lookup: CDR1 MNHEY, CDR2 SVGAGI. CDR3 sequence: CASSYSHRGYGYTF. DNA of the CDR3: TGTGCCAGCAGTTACTCGCACAGGGGCTATGGCTACACCTTC.

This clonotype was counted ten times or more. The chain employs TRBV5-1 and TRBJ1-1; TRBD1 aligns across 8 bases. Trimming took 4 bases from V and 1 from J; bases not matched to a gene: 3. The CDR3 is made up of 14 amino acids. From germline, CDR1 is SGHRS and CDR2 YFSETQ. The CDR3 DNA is TGCGCCAGCAGCGGCGGGACAGGGAACACTGAAGCTTTCTTT. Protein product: CASSGGTGNTEAFF.

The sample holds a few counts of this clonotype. As DNA, the CDR3 is TGCGCCAGCAGCCAAGATTGGGCGGGTAGCAATCAGCCCCAGCATTTT. Translation: CASSQDWAGSNQPQHF. The genes are TRBV4-3 and TRBJ1-5, with no clear D. Per germline, CDR1 LGHNA and CDR2 YSLEER. V was trimmed by 0 bases and J by 0 bases, leaving 9 bases between them. There are 16 residues in the CDR3.

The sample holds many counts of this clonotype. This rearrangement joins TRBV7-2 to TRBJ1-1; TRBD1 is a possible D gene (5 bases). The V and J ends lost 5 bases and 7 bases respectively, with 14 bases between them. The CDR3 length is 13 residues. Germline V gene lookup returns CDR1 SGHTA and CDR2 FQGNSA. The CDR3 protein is CASSASLGGEAFF. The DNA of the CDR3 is TGTGCCAGCAGCGCCTCGTTGGGGGGTGAAGCTTTCTTT.

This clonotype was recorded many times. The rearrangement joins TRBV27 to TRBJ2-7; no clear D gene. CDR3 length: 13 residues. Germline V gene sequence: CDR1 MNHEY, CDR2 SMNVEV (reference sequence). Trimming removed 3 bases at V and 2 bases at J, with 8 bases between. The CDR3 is CASSFGRTYEQYF. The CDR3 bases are TGTGCCAGCAGTTTTGGCAGAACCTACGAGCAGTACTTC.

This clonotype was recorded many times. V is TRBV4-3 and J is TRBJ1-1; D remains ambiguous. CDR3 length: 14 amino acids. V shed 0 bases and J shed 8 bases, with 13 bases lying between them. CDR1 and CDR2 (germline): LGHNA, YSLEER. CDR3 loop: CASSQEDWGSEAFF. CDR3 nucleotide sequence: TGCGCCAGCAGCCAAGAGGATTGGGGATCCGAAGCTTTCTTT.

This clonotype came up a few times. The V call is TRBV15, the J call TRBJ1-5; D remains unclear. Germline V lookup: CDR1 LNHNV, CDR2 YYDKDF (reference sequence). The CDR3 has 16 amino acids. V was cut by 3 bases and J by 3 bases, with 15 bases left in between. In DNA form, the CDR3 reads TGTGCCACCAGCAGCTCGTTCTCGGCCTCCAATCAGCCCCAGCATTTT. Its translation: CATSSSFSASNQPQHF.